This T cell receptor (beta chain) is from a study of T cells expressing NK-cell markers (TCRdb year 2020). Concerning the study at large: About 8 donors provided sorted CD3+CD56+NKG2C+, CD3+CD56+NKG2C- and CD3+CD56-NKG2C+ T-cell subsets, whose TCR beta-chain repertoires were profiled. Of the eight sequenced donors, seven were found to be HCMV-seropositive and one was found to be HCMV-seronegative. The libraries were sequenced on Illumina HiSeq 2000/2500, MiSeq or NextSeq, producing 2 x 150 bp reads. The eight sequenced donors were randomly selected healthy volunteers, three men and five women. The study at large found these results: In six donors, the dominant CD3+CD56+NKG2C+ clonotypes ranked among the top 10 CD8+ clonotypes, making up roughly 1.0-7.0% of CD8+ T cells. It remained unclear whether the expanded NKG2C-expressing T cell clones were specific for HCMV antigens. Those dominant clonotypes were again the most abundant among CD3+CD56-NKG2C+ cells in a handful of donors, at roughly 25-60.1%.

Including cysteine and phenylalanine, the CDR3 has 15 amino acids. No DNA sequence was recorded. As encoded in the germline V gene, CDR1 is MGHRA while CDR2 is YSYEKL. The sequencer listed for this sample is Illumina HiSeq 2000. TCR beta cDNA libraries were prepared using 5'RACE template switching, which introduced a universal primer site and unique molecular identifiers. cDNA synthesis was primed from the TCR beta constant segment and was followed by two successive PCR amplification steps. The original methods were these. MIGEC was used to demultiplex reads and group the reads by UMI, and MiTCR was used to assemble and quantify clonotypes. To remove erroneous sequences, TCR cDNA sequences were retained only when supported by two or more reads. The tcR package was used for downstream repertoire analysis, and clonotypes were matched between fractions using CDR3 nucleotide sequence together with V segment. Antigen specificity was annotated against VDJdb with VDJmatch, allowing one amino acid substitution in CDR3. The reads went through TCRdb reprocessing, and each CDR3 protein sequence gets one entry with no DNA. TCRdb, not the original authors, processed these V and J calls. The table for this sample shows approximately 170,000 distinct CDR3 sequences. Of the sample, around 20% falls within the top ten clones.

HCMV-specific IgG was detected in serum with a commercial ELISA kit to determine HCMV serostatus. Peripheral blood mononuclear cells were isolated from blood by Ficoll density gradient centrifugation. Points on this clonotype: Its cognate antigen has yet to be identified.

This TCR was recovered from a man aged 18-70 years in good health. Sequenced material: blood T cells: a sorted CD56 or NKG2C T cell subset, CD4+ or CD8+ T cells, or bulk PBMC T cells (not recorded which). Recombination connected TRBV4-1 to TRBJ1-3. This receptor carries the CDR3 CASSPRPNSGNTIYF.